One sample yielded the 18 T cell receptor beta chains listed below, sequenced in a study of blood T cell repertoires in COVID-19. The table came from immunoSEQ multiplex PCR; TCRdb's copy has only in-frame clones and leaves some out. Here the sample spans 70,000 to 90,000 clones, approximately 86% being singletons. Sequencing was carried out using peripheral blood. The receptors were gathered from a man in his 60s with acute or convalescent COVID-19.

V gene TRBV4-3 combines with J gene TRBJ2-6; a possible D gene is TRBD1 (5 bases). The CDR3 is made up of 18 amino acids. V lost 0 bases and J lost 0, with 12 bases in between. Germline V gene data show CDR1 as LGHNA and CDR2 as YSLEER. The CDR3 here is CASSQDIGVTSGANVLTF. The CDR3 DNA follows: TGCGCCAGCAGCCAAGATATAGGGGTTACCTCTGGGGCCAACGTCCTGACTTTC.

The CDR3, as DNA: TGTGCCAGCAGTTTGATGGGGTCAGGGGGCAATCAGCCCCAGCATTTT. Amino acid sequence: CASSLMGSGGNQPQHF. V gene TRBV28 combines with J gene TRBJ1-5; TRBD1 is a possible D gene (6 bases). Germline V gives CDR1 MDHEN, CDR2 SYDVKM. The CDR3 is 16 residues long. Trimming removed 3 bases from V and 2 bases from J, with 14 bases in between.

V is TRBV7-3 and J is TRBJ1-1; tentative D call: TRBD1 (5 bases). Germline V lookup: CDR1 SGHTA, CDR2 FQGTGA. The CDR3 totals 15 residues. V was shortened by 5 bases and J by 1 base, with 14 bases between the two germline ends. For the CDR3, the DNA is TGTGCCAGCAGCCTAGCGGACACGGGGAACACTGAAGCTTTCTTT. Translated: CASSLADTGNTEAFF.

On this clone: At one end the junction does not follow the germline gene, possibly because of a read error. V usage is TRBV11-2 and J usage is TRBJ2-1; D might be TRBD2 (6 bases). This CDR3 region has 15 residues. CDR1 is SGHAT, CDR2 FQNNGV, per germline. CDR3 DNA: TGTGCCAGCAGATTAGTCCCAGGGCGGGAAAATGAGCAGTTCTTC. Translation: CASRLVPGRENEQFF.

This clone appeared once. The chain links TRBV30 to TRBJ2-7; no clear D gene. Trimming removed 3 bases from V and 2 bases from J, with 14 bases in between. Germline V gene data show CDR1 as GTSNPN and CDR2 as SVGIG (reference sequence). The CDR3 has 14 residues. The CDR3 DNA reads TGTGCCTGGAGACACGTCGGAGATCCCTACGAGCAGTACTTC. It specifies CAWRHVGDPYEQYF.

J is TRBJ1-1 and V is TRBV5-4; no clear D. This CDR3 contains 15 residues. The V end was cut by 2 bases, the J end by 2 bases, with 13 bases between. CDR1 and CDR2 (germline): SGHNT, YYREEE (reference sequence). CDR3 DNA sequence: TGTGCCAGCAGCTTCGGTAGCCAGCCCAACACTGAAGCTTTCTTT. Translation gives CASSFGSQPNTEAFF.

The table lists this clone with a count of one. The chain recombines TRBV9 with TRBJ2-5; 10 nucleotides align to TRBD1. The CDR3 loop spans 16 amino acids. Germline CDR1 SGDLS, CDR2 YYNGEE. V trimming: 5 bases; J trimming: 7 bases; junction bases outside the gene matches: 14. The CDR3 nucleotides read TGTGCCAGCAGGGGGCCGGGACAGGGGTTTACGGGGACCCAGTACTTC. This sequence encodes CASRGPGQGFTGTQYF.

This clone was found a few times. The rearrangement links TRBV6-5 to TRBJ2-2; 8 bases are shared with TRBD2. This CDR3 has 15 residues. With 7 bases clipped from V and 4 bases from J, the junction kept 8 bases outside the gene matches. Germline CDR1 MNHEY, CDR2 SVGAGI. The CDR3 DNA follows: TGTGCCAGCACTATCGGGGGGGCGGTCACCGGGGAGCTGTTTTTT. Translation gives CASTIGGAVTGELFF.

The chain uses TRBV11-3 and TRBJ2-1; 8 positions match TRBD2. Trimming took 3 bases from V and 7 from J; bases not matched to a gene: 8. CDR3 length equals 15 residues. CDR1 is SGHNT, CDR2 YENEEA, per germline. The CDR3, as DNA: TGTGCCAGCAGCTTTTTCGGGGGGGCCAGAAATGAGCAGTTCTTC. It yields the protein CASSFFGGARNEQFF. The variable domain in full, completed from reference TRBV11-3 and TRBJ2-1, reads EAGVVQSPRYKIIEKKQPVAFWCNPISGHNTLYWYLQNLGQGPELLIRYENEEAVDDSQLPKDRFSAERLKGVDSTLKIQPAELGDSAVYLCASSFFGGARNEQFFGPGTRLTVL.

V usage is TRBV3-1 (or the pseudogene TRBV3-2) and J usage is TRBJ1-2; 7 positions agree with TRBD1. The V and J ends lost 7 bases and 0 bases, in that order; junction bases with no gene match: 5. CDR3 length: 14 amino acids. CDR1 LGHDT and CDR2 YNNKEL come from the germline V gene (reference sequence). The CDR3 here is CASNSRGTNYGYTF. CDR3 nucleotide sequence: TGTGCCAGCAACTCCAGGGGGACTAACTATGGCTACACCTTC.

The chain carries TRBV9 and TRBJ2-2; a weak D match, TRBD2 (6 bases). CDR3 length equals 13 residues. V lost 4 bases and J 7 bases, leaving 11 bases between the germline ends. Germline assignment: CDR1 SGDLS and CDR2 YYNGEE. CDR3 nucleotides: TGTGCCAGCAGCCCCATGGGGGGCGGGGAGCTGTTTTTT. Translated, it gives CASSPMGGGELFF.

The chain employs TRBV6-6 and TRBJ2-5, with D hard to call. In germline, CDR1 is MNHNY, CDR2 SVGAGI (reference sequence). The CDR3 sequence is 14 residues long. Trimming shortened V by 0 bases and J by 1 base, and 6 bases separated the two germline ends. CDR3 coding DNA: TGTGCCAGCAGTTACTCGGCAGGCCAAGAGACCCAGTACTTC. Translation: CASSYSAGQETQYF.

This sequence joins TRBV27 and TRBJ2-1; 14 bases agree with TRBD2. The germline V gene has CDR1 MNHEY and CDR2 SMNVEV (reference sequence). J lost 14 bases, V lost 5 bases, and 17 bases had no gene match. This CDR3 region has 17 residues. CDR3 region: CASSAPGTSGRKVSEFF. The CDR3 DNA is TGTGCCAGCAGTGCCCCCGGGACTAGCGGGAGAAAGGTTTCGGAGTTCTTC.

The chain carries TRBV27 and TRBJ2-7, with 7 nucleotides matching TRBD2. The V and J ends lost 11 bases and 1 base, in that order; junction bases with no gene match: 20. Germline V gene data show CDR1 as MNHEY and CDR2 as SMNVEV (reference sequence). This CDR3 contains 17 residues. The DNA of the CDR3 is TGTGCCTCACACAAGCGGGGTGCGGGGAAGGTATCCTACGAGCAGTACTTC. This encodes CASHKRGAGKVSYEQYF.

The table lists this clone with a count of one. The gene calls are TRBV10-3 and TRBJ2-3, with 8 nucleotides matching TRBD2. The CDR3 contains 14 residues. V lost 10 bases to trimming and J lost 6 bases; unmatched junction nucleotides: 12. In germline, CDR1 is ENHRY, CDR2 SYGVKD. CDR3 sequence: CATGGRGAMDTQYF. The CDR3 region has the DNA TGTGCCACCGGGGGGCGGGGGGCGATGGATACGCAGTATTTT.

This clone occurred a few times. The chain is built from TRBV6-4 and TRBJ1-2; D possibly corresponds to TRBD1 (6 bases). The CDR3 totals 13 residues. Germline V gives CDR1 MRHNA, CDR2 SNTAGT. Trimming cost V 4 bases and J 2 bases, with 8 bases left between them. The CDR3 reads CASSAGENYGYTF. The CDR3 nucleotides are TGTGCCAGCAGTGCAGGGGAAAACTATGGCTACACCTTC.

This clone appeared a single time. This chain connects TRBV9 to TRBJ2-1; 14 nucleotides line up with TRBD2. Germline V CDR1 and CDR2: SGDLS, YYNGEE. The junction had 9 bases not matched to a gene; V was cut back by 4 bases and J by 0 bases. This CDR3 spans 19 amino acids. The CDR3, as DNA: TGTGCCAGCAGCCAGGGACTAGCGGGGGCCCTGGGCTCCTACAATGAGCAGTTCTTC. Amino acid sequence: CASSQGLAGALGSYNEQFF.

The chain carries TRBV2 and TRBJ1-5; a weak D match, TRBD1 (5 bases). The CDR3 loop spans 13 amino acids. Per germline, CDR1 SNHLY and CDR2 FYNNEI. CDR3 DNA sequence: TGTGCTAGCGCGTCGGGGGGTGTGAAGGCCCAGCATTTT. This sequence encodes CASASGGVKAQHF.